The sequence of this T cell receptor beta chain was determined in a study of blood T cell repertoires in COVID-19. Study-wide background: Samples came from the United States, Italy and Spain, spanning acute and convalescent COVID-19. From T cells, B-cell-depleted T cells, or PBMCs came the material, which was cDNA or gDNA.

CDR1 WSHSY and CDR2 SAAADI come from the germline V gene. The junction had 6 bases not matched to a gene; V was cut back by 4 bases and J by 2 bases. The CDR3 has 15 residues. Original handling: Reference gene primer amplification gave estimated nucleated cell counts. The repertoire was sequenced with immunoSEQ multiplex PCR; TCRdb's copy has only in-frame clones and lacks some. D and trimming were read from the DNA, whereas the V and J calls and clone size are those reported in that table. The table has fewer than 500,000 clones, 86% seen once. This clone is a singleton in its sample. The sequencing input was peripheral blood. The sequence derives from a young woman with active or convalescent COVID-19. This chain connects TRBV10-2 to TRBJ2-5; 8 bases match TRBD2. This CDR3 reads CASSVGLVPQETQYF. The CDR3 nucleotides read TGCGCCAGCAGTGTGGGACTAGTCCCACAAGAGACCCAGTACTTC.